The 28 T cell receptor beta chains given below trace back to one sample, sequenced in a study of Ad26.COV2.S vaccination and SARS-CoV-2 variants. Treatment here: around 19 received Ad26.COV2.S at low or high dose, single or two shots; 5 received placebo; per-sample allocation not given. Specimens were obtained on day 63 following the first vaccine or placebo injection. Clones were sequenced by immunoSEQ multiplex PCR, and TCRdb holds only the in-frame ones, with some missing. Among hundreds of thousands of clones listed, 80% to 90% were seen once. The specimen was peripheral blood, collected in a trial of Ad26.COV2.S vaccine versus placebo. These receptors all stem from a person between 18 and 59 years old who received the Ad26.COV2.S COVID-19 vaccine or a placebo.

The chain links TRBV11-2 to TRBJ2-1; 7 bases fit TRBD2. V was clipped by 1 base and J by 12 bases; unmatched bases: 3. The CDR3 runs to 12 residues. Germline values: CDR1 SGHAT, CDR2 FQNNGV. DNA for the CDR3: TGTGCCAGCAGCTTAGGACTAGCTGGGCAGTTCTTC. Protein: CASSLGLAGQFF.

About this clone itself: The same CDR3 is also encoded by other DNA sequences in this sample. V is TRBV7-2 and J is TRBJ2-3; D call uncertain. Germline values: CDR1 SGHTA, CDR2 FQGNSA. V dropped 3 bases and J dropped 3 bases, with 4 bases sitting between them. The CDR3 sequence is 12 residues long. CDR3 sequence (DNA): TGTGCCAGCAGCTTTTATACAGATACGCAGTATTTT. Translated, it gives CASSFYTDTQYF.

This clone has only one observation. This chain connects TRBV5-1 to TRBJ2-7, with 11 bases identical to TRBD2. The CDR3 runs 17 residues. CDR1 is SGHRS and CDR2 is YFSETQ in the germline V gene. V shed 0 bases, J shed 1 base, and the junction held 6 bases outside the gene matches. This chain's CDR3 is CASSLGPTSGSSYEQYF. The CDR3 DNA sequence: TGCGCCAGCAGCTTGGGACCCACTAGCGGGAGTTCCTACGAGCAGTACTTC.

The chain combines TRBV5-6 with TRBJ1-5, with unresolved D. V lost 5 bases and J 0 bases, leaving 9 bases between the germline ends. The CDR3 length is 14 residues. Germline values: CDR1 SGHDT, CDR2 YYEEEE. The CDR3 coding sequence is TGTGCCAGCAGTTCGGGAGTTAGCAATCAGCCCCAGCATTTT. As protein: CASSSGVSNQPQHF.

V and J are TRBV4-2 and TRBJ2-6; 10 nucleotides align to TRBD2. The V gene end was trimmed by 0 bases and the J gene end by 0 bases; junction bases not matched to a gene: 5. The germline V gene has CDR1 LGHNA and CDR2 YNFKEQ. The length of the CDR3 is 19 residues. The CDR3 spells CASSQDPSGGASGANVLTF. The CDR3 DNA reads TGTGCCAGCAGCCAAGACCCCAGCGGGGGGGCCTCTGGGGCCAACGTCCTGACTTTC.

This rearrangement joins TRBV5-6 to TRBJ1-1, with no clear D. Germline CDR1 reads SGHDT; CDR2 reads YYEEEE. The V gene lost 2 bases and the J gene lost 8 bases, with 7 bases spanning the gap. The CDR3 length is 11 residues. Here the CDR3 DNA reads TGTGCCAGCAGCTTTCGGTCAGAAGCTTTCTTT. Amino acids: CASSFRSEAFF. Variable domain in full (rest from reference TRBV5-6 and TRBJ1-1): DAGVTQSPTHLIKTRGQQVTLRCSPKSGHDTVSWYQQALGQGPQFIFQYYEEEERQRGNFPDRFSGHQFPNYSSELNVNALLLGDSALYLCASSFRSEAFFGQGTRLTVV.

This clone has just a few counts. The same CDR3 arises from other DNA sequences in this sample as well. CDR3 DNA: TGTGCCAGCAGCTTAGGCAATGAGCAGTTCTTC. It encodes CASSLGNEQFF. The chain has TRBV7-9 and TRBJ2-1; no reliable D call. V was clipped by 1 base and J by 6 bases, with 1 base between them. The CDR3 length is 11 residues. In germline, CDR1 is SEHNR, CDR2 FQNEAQ (reference sequence).

In its sample, this clone was seen a few times. V is TRBV7-2 and J is TRBJ2-5; weak D call: TRBD2 (6 bases). V gave up 5 bases and J gave up 0 bases, with 7 bases separating them. Germline V gene lookup returns CDR1 SGHTA and CDR2 FQGNSA. This CDR3 is built from 13 residues. The CDR3 nucleotides are TGTGCCAGCAGCCGGGGGTACCAAGAGACCCAGTACTTC. This translates into CASSRGYQETQYF. The variable domain in full, with the rest retrieved from reference TRBV7-2 and TRBJ2-5, is GAGVSQSPSNKVTEKGKDVELRCDPISGHTALYWYRQSLGQGLEFLIYFQGNSAPDKSGLPSDRFSAERTGGSVSTLTIQRTQQEDSAVYLCASSRGYQETQYFGPGTRLLVL.

This clone was seen just once. The chain joins TRBV5-1 to TRBJ1-2, with D perhaps matching TRBD1 (6 bases). The CDR3 extends over 14 amino acids. Germline V gene lookup returns CDR1 SGHRS and CDR2 YFSETQ. Trimming took 0 bases from V and 8 from J, leaving 14 bases between them. Here the CDR3 reads CASSLVPGATGYTF. CDR3 bases: TGCGCCAGCAGCTTGGTGCCGGGGGCGACCGGCTACACCTTC.

The rearrangement uses TRBV4-2 and TRBJ2-3; the match to TRBD1 covers 11 bases. V lost 2 bases, J lost 6 bases, and 7 bases stayed unmatched. Looked up from germline, CDR1 is LGHNA and CDR2 is YNFKEQ. The length of the CDR3 is 16 residues. CDR3 loop: CASSQPGQGVGDTQYF. The CDR3 coding sequence is TGTGCCAGCAGCCAACCGGGACAGGGGGTGGGGGATACGCAGTATTTT.

This clone was seen many times. The chain employs TRBV24-1 and TRBJ2-2; no clear D. V lost 1 base and J 3 bases, leaving 5 bases between the germline ends. This CDR3 has 14 residues. Germline CDR1 and CDR2: KGHDR and SFDVKD. The CDR3 region has the DNA TGTGCCACCAGTGATTTCCAGGACACCGGGGAGCTGTTTTTT. Translation gives CATSDFQDTGELFF.

The rearrangement uses TRBV5-4 and TRBJ2-5; D is perhaps TRBD1 (6 bases). The CDR3 loop spans 14 amino acids. Looked up from germline, CDR1 is SGHNT and CDR2 is YYREEE (reference sequence). Trimming shortened V by 2 bases and J by 5 bases, and 13 bases separated the two germline ends. The CDR3 loop reads CASSFGTQEETQYF. CDR3 in DNA: TGTGCCAGCAGCTTCGGGACACAAGAGGAGACCCAGTACTTC.

This chain links TRBV7-9 with TRBJ1-6; D gene uncertain. V dropped 1 base and J dropped 10 bases, with 8 bases sitting between them. The CDR3 is 13 amino acids. In germline, CDR1 is SEHNR, CDR2 FQNEAQ (reference sequence). CDR3 region: CASSLDGVSPLHF. The CDR3 DNA follows: TGTGCCAGCAGCTTAGACGGGGTCTCACCCCTCCACTTT.

The chain combines TRBV5-3 with TRBJ2-7, with a weak D call TRBD1 (5 bases). TRBV5-3 belongs to the ORF category, with a function that is uncertain. The ends were cut back, 5 bases at V and 7 bases at J, with 7 bases in the middle. This CDR3 has 10 residues. CDR3 sequence: CARRGREQYF. The CDR3 DNA is TGTGCCAGAAGGGGGCGGGAGCAGTACTTC.

The chain joins TRBV10-3 to TRBJ2-5; D unresolved. Germline-derived CDR1 and CDR2 are ENHRY and SYGVKD. The V end lost 6 bases, the J end lost 2 bases, and 10 bases lay between the germline ends. CDR3 length: 13 residues. The CDR3 region is CAIRNLPQETQYF. Here the CDR3 DNA reads TGTGCCATCAGGAACCTACCGCAAGAGACCCAGTACTTC.

The chain uses TRBV27 and TRBJ2-1, with 12 nucleotides matching TRBD2. The germline V gene has CDR1 MNHEY and CDR2 SMNVEV (reference sequence). The CDR3 covers 15 residues. Trimming at V came to 4 bases and at J to 6 bases, leaving 4 bases not matched to a gene. CDR3 nucleotides: TGTGCCAGCAGTTCCGGACTAGCGGGAATCAATGAGCAGTTCTTC. This sequence encodes CASSSGLAGINEQFF.

V gene TRBV3-1 (or the pseudogene TRBV3-2) combines with J gene TRBJ2-1; 8 positions match TRBD1. The CDR3 consists of 15 residues. After removal of 4 bases from V and 7 bases from J, the junction contained 9 bases not matched to a gene. The germline V gene encodes CDR1 LGHDT and CDR2 YNNKEL (reference sequence). This CDR3 reads CASSPDRAFGNEQFF. The CDR3 DNA reads TGTGCCAGCAGCCCGGACAGGGCTTTCGGTAATGAGCAGTTCTTC.

This chain joins TRBV7-3 and TRBJ2-1; 11 bases line up with TRBD2. The CDR3 is made up of 16 amino acids. Germline CDR1 SGHTA, CDR2 FQGTGA. V shed 2 bases and J 4 bases; nucleotides not matched to a gene: 4. Here the CDR3 reads CASSLRLAGGYNEQFF. In DNA, the CDR3 is TGTGCCAGCAGCTTACGCCTAGCGGGGGGTTACAATGAGCAGTTCTTC. Complete variable domain (other parts from reference TRBV7-3 and TRBJ2-1): GAGVSQTPSNKVTEKGKYVELRCDPISGHTALYWYRQSLGQGPEFLIYFQGTGAADDSGLPNDRFFAVRPEGSVSTLKIQRTERGDSAVYLCASSLRLAGGYNEQFFGPGTRLTVL.

A word on this clone: Within the sample, other DNA sequences also encode this same CDR3. This sequence joins TRBV18 and TRBJ1-5; no clear D gene. Germline lookup yields CDR1 KGHSH and CDR2 LQKENI. The CDR3 length is 12 residues. V shed 0 bases and J shed 7 bases, with 4 bases lying between them. The chain's CDR3 is CASSPPGQPQHF. The CDR3 nucleotides read TGTGCCAGCTCACCACCCGGACAGCCCCAGCATTTT.

The CDR3 spells CASGVPESMRGGRLFYNEQFF. CDR3 DNA sequence: TGTGCTAGTGGGGTCCCGGAGAGTATGCGCGGGGGGAGGCTCTTCTACAATGAGCAGTTCTTC. This sequence joins TRBV12-5 and TRBJ2-1, with 8 nucleotides matching TRBD2. V was clipped by 6 bases and J by 3 bases; unmatched bases: 25. Germline assignment: CDR1 LGHNT and CDR2 FRNRAP. The CDR3 sequence is 21 residues long.

This clone was observed once. J is TRBJ2-6 and V is TRBV7-9, with D perhaps TRBD1 (5 bases). V shed 7 bases and J shed 2 bases, with 18 bases lying between them. The CDR3 sequence is 17 residues long. Germline CDR1 SEHNR, CDR2 FQNEAQ (reference sequence). The chain's CDR3 is CASIQGRSGTGANVLTF. In nucleotides, the CDR3 is TGTGCCAGCATCCAAGGCCGATCAGGGACTGGGGCCAACGTCCTGACTTTC.

This clone was seen once. This chain links TRBV5-1 with TRBJ2-3; 7 positions match TRBD2. Trimming took 3 bases from V and 6 from J; bases not matched to a gene: 4. Germline CDR1 is SGHRS and CDR2 is YFSETQ. CDR3 length: 13 amino acids. The CDR3 sequence: CASSSTLADTQYF. The CDR3 DNA follows: TGCGCCAGCAGCTCGACACTAGCGGATACGCAGTATTTT.

The chain combines TRBV6-2 or TRBV6-3 with TRBJ1-2; 8 bases agree with TRBD1. The V segment lost 2 bases and the J segment 3 bases; nucleotides outside the gene matches: 2. This CDR3 has 14 amino acids. Germline CDR1 MNHEY, CDR2 SVGEGT. The CDR3 region has the DNA TGTGCCAGCAGTTACCCAGGGGGCTACTATGGCTACACCTTC. Residues: CASSYPGGYYGYTF.

This clone was observed a single time. The chain combines TRBV6-6 with TRBJ2-1; 10 bases agree with TRBD2. The CDR3 spans 15 residues. Germline V CDR1 and CDR2: MNHNY, SVGAGI (reference sequence). With V trimmed by 7 bases and J by 4 bases, 7 bases remained unmatched. CDR3 region: CASNSAGGPYNEQFF. As DNA, the CDR3 is TGTGCCAGCAATTCAGCGGGGGGGCCTTACAATGAGCAGTTCTTC.

The chain carries TRBV29-1 and TRBJ2-1; 10 nucleotides align to TRBD2. The CDR3 length is 14 residues. The germline V gene encodes CDR1 SQVTM and CDR2 ANQGSEA. The CDR3 loop reads CSASGTSEGYEQFF. The DNA of the CDR3 is TGCAGTGCTTCGGGGACTAGCGAGGGGTATGAGCAGTTCTTC.

The chain employs TRBV27 and TRBJ2-7; possibly TRBD1 or TRBD2 for D (5 bases each). The V gene's germline CDR1 is MNHEY and CDR2 SMNVEV (reference sequence). CDR3 size: 15 residues. The V and J ends lost 2 bases and 0 bases respectively, with 11 bases between them. The CDR3 DNA reads as TGTGCCAGCAGTTTACTCAGAGGGGCCTCCTACGAGCAGTACTTC. Translating gives CASSLLRGASYEQYF.

The chain uses TRBV2 and TRBJ1-5; no firm D call. This CDR3 comprises 13 residues. Germline assignment: CDR1 SNHLY and CDR2 FYNNEI. Trimming shortened V by 7 bases and J by 0 bases, and 7 bases separated the two germline ends. CDR3 DNA: TGTGCCAGCAAGGCGTATAGCAATCAGCCCCAGCATTTT. Protein sequence: CASKAYSNQPQHF.

The chain recombines TRBV30 with TRBJ2-3, with a weak D call TRBD1 (6 bases). Trimming took 5 bases from V and 6 from J, leaving 15 bases between them. The CDR3 is 13 residues long. CDR1 and CDR2 from the germline V gene are GTSNPN and SVGIG (reference sequence). The CDR3 sequence: CAWGTLQPDTQYF. CDR3 sequence (DNA): TGTGCCTGGGGGACACTACAGCCCGATACGCAGTATTTT.